This T cell receptor beta chain originates from a study of shared clonotypes between healthy human individuals (dated by TCRdb to the early 2020s). In terms of the full investigation: The cohort comprised two women and a few men aged 18 to 49 years. For each donor, CD4 naive and CD4 memory were each given three plates, CD8 naive was given two plates, and CD8 memory was given one plate. Libraries were prepared and TCR repertoires were sequenced by different laboratories using diverse techniques, in order to increase sequencing depth and limit assay-specific biases. Blood TCR repertoires of roughly five healthy adults were deeply sequenced to estimate repertoire size and the extent of clonotype sharing between individuals. Leukapheresis yielded between about 0.9 and 10 billion PBMCs per donor. Broad study findings and their caveats: Pairwise subsampling led to the expectation that sequencing depth would affect the degree of clonotype sharing among donors. Compared with non-shared clonotypes, clonotypes shared by all four sorted-subset donors had higher generation probabilities. When a few donors were compared, the shared fraction of clonotypes was around 5% for naive CD4, less than 4% for naive CD8, roughly 2.5% for memory CD4, and 0.35% to 0.4% for memory CD8. Sampling was restricted to blood, and TCR repertoires in tissue are likely to differ from TCR repertoires in blood. Even with the large sequencing depth, rarefaction of the sorted-subset datasets indicated that sequencing was incomplete. Naive subsets generally had larger estimated clonotype richness than memory subsets did. Because the study included only a small number of donors, the genetic and exposure-history diversity represented was limited.

Healthy HIV-negative adults with no recently reported acute infections or vaccinations were included as donors. Every donor was a Caucasian adult residing in Nashville, Tennessee, USA. CD4+ T cells were enriched by magnetic negative selection, after which naive cells were positively selected on CD45RA and the negative fraction was taken as the memory subset. Blood was collected by leukapheresis, and PBMCs were isolated by Ficoll-Histopaque density gradient centrifugation and then cryopreserved in liquid nitrogen vapor phase. Purity and quantity of every magnetically sorted T cell population were checked by analytical flow cytometry. Each sorted fraction had its genomic DNA isolated and then quantified by UV absorbance on a Nanodrop 2000c. With respect to this clone: Its antigen is not yet known. No base qualities exist here, and no much larger clone lies one base off it.

Using the deep immunoSEQ assay, multiplex PCR amplified TCR CDR3 regions from genomic DNA. Extracted genomic DNA from each cell subset was distributed evenly across all wells of several immunoSEQ 96-well plates, and each plate was treated as a replicate. For sorted subsets, each replicate PCR was loaded with 200 ng genomic DNA, equivalent to 30,000 or so T cell genomes. Purified libraries were quantified with a Qubit 3.0 fluorometer, sized on a Bioanalyzer 2100, and re-quantified with the KAPA Library Quantification kit. A separate single-read 150-cycle Illumina NextSeq 550 flow cell was used to sequence each immunoSEQ 96-well plate. In the original analysis: Because the immunoSEQ output held only junctional sequences and lacked quality scores, the filtering could not match the filtering applied to full-length reads. To assign V/J genes and CDR3, sequences were annotated against IMGT germline references using PyIR, a Python wrapper for IgBLAST v1.9. Any read was removed if the V/J assignment was weak (E-value above 1e-6), the CDR3 was missing, or the read contained stop codons, out-of-frame junctions, or ambiguous translated residues. V3J clonotypes were defined as sequences sharing the same inferred V gene, J gene, and CDR3 amino acid sequence. Percentage overlap between repertoires was computed as shared unique clonotypes divided by the size of the smaller repertoire. Three approaches were used to assess repertoire richness: RTK rarefaction, the Chao1 estimator, and Recon v2.1 estimates of unobserved clonotypes. OLGA was used to compute generation probabilities for all TCRbeta clonotypes that the gDNA method yielded from four donors. Entries here come from immuneACCESS through TCRdb and include only in-frame sequences with V and J called. Some clones fail to appear in such tables; in the studies checked, an unresolved V gene covers under half of the shortfall, and the cause of the remainder is unknown. The V and J calls and clone size are taken from that table; D and trimming were inferred from the DNA. In all, the sample holds about 1.1 million clones, and around three quarters of those were seen once. Roughly 0.9% of the sample is held by the ten biggest clonotypes.

The sequencing sample was made of memory CD4+ T cells from PBMCs. The cell subset or site label here, explained by the study, means: CD45RA-negative fraction. This receptor was identified in a man aged 18 to 30 in good health. Some clones in this sample may be carry-over from other donors' samples.

The nucleotide sequence reads as follows: TGTGCCAGCAGCCAGGGGACTAGCGGGATGAATACGCAGTATTTT. It translates to CASSQGTSGMNTQYF. The chain couples TRBV4-2 to TRBJ2-3; TRBD2 agrees with 13 junctional bases. Including the terminal cysteine and phenylalanine, the CDR3 comprises 15 residues. The entry retains the CDR3 DNA only, 45 bases that are in frame from base 1. For this chain, trimming is 3 bases at the V end and 7 bases at the J end, and the number of junction bases without a gene match is 4. In the germline V gene, CDR1 corresponds to LGHNA and CDR2 to YNFKEQ.